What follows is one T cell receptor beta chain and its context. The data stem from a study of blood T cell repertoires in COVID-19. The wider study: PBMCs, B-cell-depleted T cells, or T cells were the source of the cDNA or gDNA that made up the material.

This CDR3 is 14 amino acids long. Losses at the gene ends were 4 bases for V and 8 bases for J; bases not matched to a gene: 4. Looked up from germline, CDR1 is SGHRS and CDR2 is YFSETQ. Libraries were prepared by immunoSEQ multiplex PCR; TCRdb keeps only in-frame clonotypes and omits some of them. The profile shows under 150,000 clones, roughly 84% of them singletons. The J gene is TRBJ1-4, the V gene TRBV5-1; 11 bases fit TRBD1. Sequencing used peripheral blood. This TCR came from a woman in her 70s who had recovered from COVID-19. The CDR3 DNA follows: TGCGCCAGCAGCAGGACAGGGGGCGAAGAAAAACTGTTTTTT. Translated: CASSRTGGEEKLFF.